Described below is a single TCR beta chain sequence and its context. One entry per CDR3 protein results from TCRdb running MiXCR on the reads. The sample shows about 190,000 distinct CDR3 sequences, under 30% of them seen only once. The sample comes from a study of T cell repertoires in cytomegalovirus infection. The CDR3 spans 19 residues. Deletions cut 1 base from V and 8 bases from J, with 27 bases between. CDR1 is SGHVS and CDR2 is FQNEAQ in the germline V gene. The gene calls are TRBV7-8 and TRBJ2-1, with D possibly TRBD1 on 6 matching bases. The receptor's source is a human donor in good health (CMV status not recorded). Some clones in this sample may be carry-over from other donors' samples. Sequences were obtained from PBMCs. CDR3 coding DNA: TGTGCCAGCAGCTTAGAGCGTTTGGCAGGGGCTTCCTGGGGGCATGAGCAGTTCTTC. Residues: CASSLERLAGASWGHEQFF.